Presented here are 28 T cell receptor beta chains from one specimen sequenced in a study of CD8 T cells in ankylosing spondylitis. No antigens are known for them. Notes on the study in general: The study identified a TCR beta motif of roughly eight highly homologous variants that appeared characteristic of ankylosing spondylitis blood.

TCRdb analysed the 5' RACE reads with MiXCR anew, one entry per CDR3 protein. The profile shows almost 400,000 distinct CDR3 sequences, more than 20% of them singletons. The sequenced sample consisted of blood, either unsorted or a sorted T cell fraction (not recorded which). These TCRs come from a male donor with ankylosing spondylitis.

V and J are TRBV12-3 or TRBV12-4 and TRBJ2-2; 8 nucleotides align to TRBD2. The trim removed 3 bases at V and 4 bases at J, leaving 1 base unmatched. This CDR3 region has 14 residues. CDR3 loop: CASSFSGATGELFF. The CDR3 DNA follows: TGTGCCAGCAGTTTTAGCGGGGCCACCGGGGAGCTGTTTTTT.

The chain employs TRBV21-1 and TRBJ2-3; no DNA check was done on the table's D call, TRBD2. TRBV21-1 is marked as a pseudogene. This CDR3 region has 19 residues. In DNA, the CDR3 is TGTGCCAGCAGCAAGGGGGGACTAGCGGGGATTGGGAACACAGATACGCAGTATTTT. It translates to CASSKGGLAGIGNTDTQYF.

CDR3 loop: CASSSPGGGSNTGELFF. The CDR3 DNA reads TGTGCCAGCAGCTCACCGGGAGGTGGCTCGAACACCGGGGAGCTGTTTTTT. The chain uses TRBV5-5 and TRBJ2-2, with 7 bases aligning to TRBD2. CDR3 length: 17 amino acids. After removal of 3 bases from V and 0 bases from J, the junction contained 8 bases not matched to a gene. CDR1 is SGHKS, CDR2 YYEKEE, per germline (reference sequence).

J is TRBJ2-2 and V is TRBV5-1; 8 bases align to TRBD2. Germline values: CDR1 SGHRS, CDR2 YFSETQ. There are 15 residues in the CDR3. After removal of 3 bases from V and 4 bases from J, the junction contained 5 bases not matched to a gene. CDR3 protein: CASSSGGQITGELFF. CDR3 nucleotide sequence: TGCGCCAGCAGCTCGGGAGGGCAGATCACCGGGGAGCTGTTTTTT.

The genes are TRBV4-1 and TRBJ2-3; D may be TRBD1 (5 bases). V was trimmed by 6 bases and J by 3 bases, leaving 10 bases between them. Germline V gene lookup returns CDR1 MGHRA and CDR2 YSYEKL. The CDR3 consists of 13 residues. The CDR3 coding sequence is TGCGCCAGCAGTCAGGGCCAGACAGATACGCAGTATTTT. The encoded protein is CASSQGQTDTQYF.

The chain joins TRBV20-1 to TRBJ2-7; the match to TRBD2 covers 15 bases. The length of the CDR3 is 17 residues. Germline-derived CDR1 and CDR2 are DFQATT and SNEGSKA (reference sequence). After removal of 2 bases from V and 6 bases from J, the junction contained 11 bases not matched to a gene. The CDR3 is CSARPGLAGGDRAEQYF. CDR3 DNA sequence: TGCAGTGCTAGACCGGGACTAGCGGGAGGCGACCGCGCCGAGCAGTACTTC.

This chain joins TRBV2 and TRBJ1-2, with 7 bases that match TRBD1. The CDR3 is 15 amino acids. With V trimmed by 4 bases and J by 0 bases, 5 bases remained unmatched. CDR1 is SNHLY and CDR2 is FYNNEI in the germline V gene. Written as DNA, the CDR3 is TGTGCCAGCAGTGTCCGGGACAGCCCTAACTATGGCTACACCTTC. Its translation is CASSVRDSPNYGYTF.

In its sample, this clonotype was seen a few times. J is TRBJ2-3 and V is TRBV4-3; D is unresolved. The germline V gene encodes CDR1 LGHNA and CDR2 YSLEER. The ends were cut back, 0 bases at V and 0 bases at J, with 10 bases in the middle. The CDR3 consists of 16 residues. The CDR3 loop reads CASSQEVSLSTDTQYF. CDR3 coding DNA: TGCGCCAGCAGCCAAGAGGTATCCCTGAGCACAGATACGCAGTATTTT.

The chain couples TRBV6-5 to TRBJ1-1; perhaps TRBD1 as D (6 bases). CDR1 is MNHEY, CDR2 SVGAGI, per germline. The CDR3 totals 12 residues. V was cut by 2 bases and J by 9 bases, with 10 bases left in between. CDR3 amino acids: CASSYDRTQAFF. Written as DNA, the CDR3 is TGTGCCAGCAGTTACGACAGGACCCAAGCTTTCTTT.

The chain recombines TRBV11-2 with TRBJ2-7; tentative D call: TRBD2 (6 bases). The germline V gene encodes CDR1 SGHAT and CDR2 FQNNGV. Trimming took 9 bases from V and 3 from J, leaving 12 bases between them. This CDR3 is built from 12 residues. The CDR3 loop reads CARGGYHYEQYF. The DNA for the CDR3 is TGTGCCAGGGGGGGATACCACTACGAGCAGTACTTC.

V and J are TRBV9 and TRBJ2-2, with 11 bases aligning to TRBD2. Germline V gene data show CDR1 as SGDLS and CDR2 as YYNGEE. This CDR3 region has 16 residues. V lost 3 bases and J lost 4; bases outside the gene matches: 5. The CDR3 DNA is TGTGCCAGCAGCGCCGGGACTAGCGGAATCACCGGGGAGCTGTTTTTT. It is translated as CASSAGTSGITGELFF.

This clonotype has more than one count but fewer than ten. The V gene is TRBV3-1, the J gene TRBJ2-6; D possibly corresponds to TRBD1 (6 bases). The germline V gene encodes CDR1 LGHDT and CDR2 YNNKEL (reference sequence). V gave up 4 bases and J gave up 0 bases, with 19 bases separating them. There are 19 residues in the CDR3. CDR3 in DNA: TGTGCCAGCAGCCGCCCCCGGGGAGACAGGAACTCTGGGGCCAACGTCCTGACTTTC. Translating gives CASSRPRGDRNSGANVLTF.

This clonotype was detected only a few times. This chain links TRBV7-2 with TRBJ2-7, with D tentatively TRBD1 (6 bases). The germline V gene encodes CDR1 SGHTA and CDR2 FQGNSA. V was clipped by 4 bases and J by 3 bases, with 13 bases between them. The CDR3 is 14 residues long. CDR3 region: CASSSPTGGYEQYF. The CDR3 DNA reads TGTGCCAGCAGCTCCCCGACAGGTGGCTACGAGCAGTACTTC. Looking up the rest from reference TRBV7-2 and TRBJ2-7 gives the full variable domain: GAGVSQSPSNKVTEKGKDVELRCDPISGHTALYWYRQSLGQGLEFLIYFQGNSAPDKSGLPSDRFSAERTGGSVSTLTIQRTQQEDSAVYLCASSSPTGGYEQYFGPGTRLTVT.

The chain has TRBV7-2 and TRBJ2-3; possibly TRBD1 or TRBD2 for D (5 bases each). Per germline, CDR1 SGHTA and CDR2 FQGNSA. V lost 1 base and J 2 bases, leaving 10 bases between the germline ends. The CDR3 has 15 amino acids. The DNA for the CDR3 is TGTGCCAGCAGCTTAGTAACGGGGCCCACAGATACGCAGTATTTT. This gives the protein CASSLVTGPTDTQYF.

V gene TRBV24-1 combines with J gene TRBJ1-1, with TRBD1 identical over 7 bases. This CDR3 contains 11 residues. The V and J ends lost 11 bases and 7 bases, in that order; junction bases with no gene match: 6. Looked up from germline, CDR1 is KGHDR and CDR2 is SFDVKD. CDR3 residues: CANRDRGEAFF. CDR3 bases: TGTGCCAACCGGGACAGAGGTGAAGCTTTCTTT.

The CDR3: CASSSPGQGRYGYTF. DNA of the CDR3: TGTGCCAGCAGCTCTCCGGGACAGGGACGATATGGCTACACCTTC. This chain joins TRBV7-2 and TRBJ1-2; 9 positions agree with TRBD1. The V gene's germline CDR1 is SGHTA and CDR2 FQGNSA. With V trimmed by 4 bases and J by 5 bases, 8 bases remained unmatched. CDR3 length: 15 residues.

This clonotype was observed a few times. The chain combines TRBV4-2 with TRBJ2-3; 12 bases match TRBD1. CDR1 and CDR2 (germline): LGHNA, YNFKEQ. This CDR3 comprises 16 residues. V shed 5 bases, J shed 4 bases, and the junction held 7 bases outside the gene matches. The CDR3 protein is CASSTQGQGAADTQYF. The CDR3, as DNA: TGTGCCAGCAGCACCCAGGGACAGGGGGCGGCAGATACGCAGTATTTT.

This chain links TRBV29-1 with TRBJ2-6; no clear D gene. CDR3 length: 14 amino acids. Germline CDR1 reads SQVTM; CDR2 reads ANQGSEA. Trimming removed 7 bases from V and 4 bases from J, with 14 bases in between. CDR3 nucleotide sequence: TGCAGCGCATGGACCCGTGGGGGGGCCAACGTCCTGACTTTC. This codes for CSAWTRGGANVLTF.

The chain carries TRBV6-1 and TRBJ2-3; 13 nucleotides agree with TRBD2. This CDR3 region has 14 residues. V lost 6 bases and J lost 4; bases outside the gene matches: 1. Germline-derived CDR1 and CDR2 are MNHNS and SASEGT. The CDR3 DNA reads TGTGCCAGCAGCGGACTAGCGGGAGCAGATACGCAGTATTTT. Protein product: CASSGLAGADTQYF.

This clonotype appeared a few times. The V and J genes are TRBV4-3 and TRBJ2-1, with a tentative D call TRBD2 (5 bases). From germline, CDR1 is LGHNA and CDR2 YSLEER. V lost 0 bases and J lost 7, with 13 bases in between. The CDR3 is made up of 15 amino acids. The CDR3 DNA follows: TGCGCCAGCAGCCAAGAATCTGGGAGTTGGAATGAGCAGTTCTTC. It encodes CASSQESGSWNEQFF.

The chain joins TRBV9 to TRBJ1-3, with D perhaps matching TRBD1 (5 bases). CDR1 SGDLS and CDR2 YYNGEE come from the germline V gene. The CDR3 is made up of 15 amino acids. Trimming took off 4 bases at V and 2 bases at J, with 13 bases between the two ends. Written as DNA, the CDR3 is TGTGCCAGCAGCACAACCGGGACTACTGGAAACACCATATATTTT. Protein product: CASSTTGTTGNTIYF.

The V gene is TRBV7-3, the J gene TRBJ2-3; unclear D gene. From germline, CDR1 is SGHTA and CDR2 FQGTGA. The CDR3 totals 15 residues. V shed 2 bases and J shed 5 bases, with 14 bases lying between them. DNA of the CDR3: TGTGCCAGCAGCTTAGAAGGACGCCGGCTAGATACGCAGTATTTT. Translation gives CASSLEGRRLDTQYF.

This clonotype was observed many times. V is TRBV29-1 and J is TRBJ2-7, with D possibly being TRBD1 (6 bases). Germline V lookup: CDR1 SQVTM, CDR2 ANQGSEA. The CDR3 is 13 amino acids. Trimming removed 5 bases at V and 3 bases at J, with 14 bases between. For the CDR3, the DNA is TGCAGCGTTCGCGCAGGGGCCCACTACGAGCAGTACTTC. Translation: CSVRAGAHYEQYF.

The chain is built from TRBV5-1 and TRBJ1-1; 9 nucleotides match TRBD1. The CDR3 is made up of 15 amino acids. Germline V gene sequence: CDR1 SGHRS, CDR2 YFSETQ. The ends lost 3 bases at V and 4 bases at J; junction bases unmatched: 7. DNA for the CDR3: TGCGCCAGCAGCTCAGCACAGGGGGCGGGCACTGAAGCTTTCTTT. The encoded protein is CASSSAQGAGTEAFF.

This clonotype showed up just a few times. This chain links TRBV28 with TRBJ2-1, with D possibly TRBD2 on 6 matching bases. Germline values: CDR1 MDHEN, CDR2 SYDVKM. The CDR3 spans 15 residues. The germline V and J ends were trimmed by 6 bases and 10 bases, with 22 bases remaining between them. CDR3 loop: CASRPTSYSVSEQFF. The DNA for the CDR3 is TGTGCCAGCAGACCTACTAGCTATTCCGTAAGCGAGCAGTTCTTC.

The CDR3 nucleotides are TGCGCCAGCACCCCTTATCCTACAGAAATGAACACTGAAGCTTTCTTT. Encoded protein: CASTPYPTEMNTEAFF. The rearrangement joins TRBV5-1 to TRBJ1-1; unclear D gene. V was cut by 6 bases and J by 0 bases, with 18 bases left in between. Germline CDR1 SGHRS, CDR2 YFSETQ. CDR3 length: 16 residues.

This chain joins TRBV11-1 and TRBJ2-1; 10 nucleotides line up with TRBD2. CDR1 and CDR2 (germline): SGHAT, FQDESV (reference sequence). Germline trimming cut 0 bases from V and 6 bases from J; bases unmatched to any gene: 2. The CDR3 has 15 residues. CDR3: CASSLALAGINEQFF. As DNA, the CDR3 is TGTGCCAGCAGCTTAGCACTAGCGGGGATCAATGAGCAGTTCTTC.

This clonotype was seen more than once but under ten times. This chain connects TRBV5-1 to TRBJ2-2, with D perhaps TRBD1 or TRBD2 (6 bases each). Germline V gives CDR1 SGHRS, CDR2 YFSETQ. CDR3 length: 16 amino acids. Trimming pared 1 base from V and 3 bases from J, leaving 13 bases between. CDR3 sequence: CASSLQQGGDTGELFF. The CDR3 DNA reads TGCGCCAGCAGCTTGCAACAGGGAGGCGACACCGGGGAGCTGTTTTTT.